The rows below give T cell receptor beta chains drawn from one sample of a study of cytomegalovirus exposure and HLA in healthy donors. Produced via immunoSEQ multiplex PCR; TCRdb's table is partial and in-frame only. The sample contains over 250,000 clones, 80% to 90% of which appear only once. Material: PBMCs. All receptors derive from a woman aged 18-30 years in good health and CMV-seronegative. CDR3s include the opening cysteine and the closing phenylalanine or tryptophan. The D gene is left open where the match is weak. Some rows have no size entry. The others give once, few or many, or a class for an expanded clone.

len	v_gene	abundance	j_gene	d_gene	CDR3aa	CDR3nt
14	TRBV6-4	-	TRBJ2-2	TRBD1	CASRDRGVPGELFF	TGTGCCAGCAGGGACAGGGGTGTTCCCGGGGAGCTGTTTTTT
15	TRBV6-5	-	TRBJ2-3	-	CASSAQQGGGDTQYF	TGTGCCAGCAGTGCCCAACAGGGGGGGGGAGATACGCAGTATTTT
14	TRBV4-3	-	TRBJ1-6	-	CASSPEPLDSPLHF	TGCGCCAGCAGCCCAGAGCCCCTAGATTCACCCCTCCACTTT
15	TRBV7-9	-	TRBJ1-1	TRBD1	CASSSRGQTNTEAFF	TGTGCCAGCAGCTCCAGGGGGCAGACGAACACTGAAGCTTTCTTT
15	TRBV6-5	-	TRBJ1-5	-	CATGRAGTPTQPQHF	TGTGCCACAGGTCGTGCAGGGACACCCACCCAGCCCCAGCATTTT
15	TRBV6-1	once	TRBJ2-5	TRBD1	CASSVGRGRGETQYF	TGTGCCAGCAGTGTTGGCAGGGGGCGGGGTGAGACCCAGTACTTC
18	TRBV11-2	-	TRBJ2-1	-	CASSLYRRRGLADNEQFF	TGTGCCAGCAGCTTATACCGCCGGAGGGGACTCGCAGACAATGAGCAGTTCTTC
17	TRBV25-1	-	TRBJ2-1	TRBD2	CASSGFHGTSGSDEQFF	TGTGCCAGCAGTGGGTTCCATGGGACTAGCGGGAGCGATGAGCAGTTCTTC
13	TRBV28	-	TRBJ1-6	-	CASRQGNNSPLHF	TGTGCCAGCAGACAGGGAAATAATTCACCCCTCCACTTT
15	TRBV4-3	-	TRBJ2-6	-	CASSQQGTGANVLTF	TGCGCCAGCAGCCAACAGGGAACTGGGGCCAACGTCCTGACTTTC
16	TRBV7-2	-	TRBJ1-2	TRBD1	CASSVRSGQGNYGYTF	TGTGCCAGCAGCGTACGTTCGGGACAGGGAAACTATGGCTACACCTTC
13	TRBV11-2	-	TRBJ2-3	-	CASSLDYTDTQYF	TGTGCCAGCAGCTTAGACTACACAGATACGCAGTATTTT
13	TRBV10-2	-	TRBJ2-7	-	CASRDGPQGEQYF	TGCGCCAGCAGGGACGGGCCCCAGGGCGAGCAGTACTTC
16	TRBV7-9	-	TRBJ2-7	TRBD2	CASSFDRTSVLDEQYF	TGTGCCAGCAGCTTTGATAGGACTAGCGTGCTCGACGAGCAGTACTTC
19	TRBV11-2	-	TRBJ1-5	TRBD1	CASSLGVGTGIYSNQPQHF	TGTGCCAGCAGCTTAGGGGTCGGGACAGGGATTTATAGCAATCAGCCCCAGCATTTT
17	TRBV29-1	once	TRBJ2-1	TRBD2	CSVGWLAGDPSYNEQFF	TGCAGCGTTGGATGGCTAGCGGGGGACCCCTCCTACAATGAGCAGTTCTTC
12	TRBV10-3	-	TRBJ1-2	TRBD1	CAIGTGNYGYTF	TGTGCCATCGGGACAGGGAACTATGGCTACACCTTC
15	TRBV18	few	TRBJ1-5	-	CASSPRGVVNQPQHF	TGTGCCAGCTCACCAAGGGGCGTAGTCAATCAGCCCCAGCATTTT